The entry below describes one T cell receptor beta chain. The antigen remains unidentified. Given a much more abundant clone one base away, this may be a read error. The data were obtained in a study of cytomegalovirus exposure and HLA in healthy donors. Study-level results: Later analysis found that TCR beta chains associated with HLA were more clonally expanded than other, equally common chains. When analyzed later, a missense DCLRE1C variant was found to be linked to TCR beta V- and J-gene trimming.

Researchers ran the PCR with 60 Vbeta and 13 Jbeta primers. Profiling relied on immunoSEQ multiplex PCR, and the TCRdb table lists in-frame clones only, not all of them. Here the sample spans tens of thousands of clones, approximately 90% being singletons. CDR1 is LGHNA and CDR2 is YSLEER in the germline V gene. This CDR3 contains 16 residues. V gave up 0 bases and J gave up 0 bases, with 6 bases separating them. This clonotype originated in a young man in good health and CMV-seronegative. The sample was PBMCs. The V gene is TRBV4-3, the J gene TRBJ2-6, with a weak D call TRBD2 (5 bases). CDR3 sequence: CASSQDAGSGANVLTF. CDR3 sequence (DNA): TGCGCCAGCAGCCAAGATGCGGGCTCTGGGGCCAACGTCCTGACTTTC.